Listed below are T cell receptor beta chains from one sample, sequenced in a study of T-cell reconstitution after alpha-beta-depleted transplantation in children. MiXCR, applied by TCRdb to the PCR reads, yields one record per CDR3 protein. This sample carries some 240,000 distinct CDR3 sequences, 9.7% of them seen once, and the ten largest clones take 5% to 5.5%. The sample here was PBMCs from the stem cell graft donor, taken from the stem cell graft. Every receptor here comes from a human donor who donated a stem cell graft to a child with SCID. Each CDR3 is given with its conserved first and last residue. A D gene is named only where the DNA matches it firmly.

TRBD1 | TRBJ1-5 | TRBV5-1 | CASSWGQGDQPQHF
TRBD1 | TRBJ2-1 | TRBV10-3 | CAISRTGGTYNEQFF
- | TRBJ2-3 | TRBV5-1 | CASSLLGRLGDTQYF
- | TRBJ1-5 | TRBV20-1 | CSATGGNQPQHF
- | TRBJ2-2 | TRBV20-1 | CSARDGQAPDTGELFF
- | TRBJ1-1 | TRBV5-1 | CASSFEAGTEAFF
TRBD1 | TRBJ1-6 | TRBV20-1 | CSARKGGPNSPLHF
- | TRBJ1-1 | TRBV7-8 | CATSSTGITEAFF
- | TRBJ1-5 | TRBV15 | CATSSGQYSNQPQHF
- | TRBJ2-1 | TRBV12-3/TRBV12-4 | CASSKVPESSYNEQFF
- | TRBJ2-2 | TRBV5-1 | CASSPSPRGDTGELFF
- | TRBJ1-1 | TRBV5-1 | CASSDLRGGRDTEAFF
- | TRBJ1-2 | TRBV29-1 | CSVLGGANYGYTF
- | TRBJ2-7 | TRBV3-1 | CASSQAQVEQYF
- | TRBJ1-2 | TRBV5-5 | CASSLLGDRNYGYTF
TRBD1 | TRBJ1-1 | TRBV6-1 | CASSRRWDRIGLNTEAFF
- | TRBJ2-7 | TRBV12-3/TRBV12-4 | CASSFEKIYEQYF